The 5 T cell receptor beta chains given below trace back to one sample, sequenced in a study of blood T cell repertoires in COVID-19. The table came from immunoSEQ multiplex PCR; TCRdb's copy has only in-frame clones and leaves some out. This table has about 270,000 clones, around 85% appearing once. Sequencing was done on a sample of peripheral blood. The receptors were gathered from a woman in her seventies with acute or convalescent COVID-19.

The chain recombines TRBV9 with TRBJ1-1, with 7 bases matching TRBD1. Unmatched junction bases numbered 4, after V lost 0 bases and J lost 5 bases. CDR1 SGDLS and CDR2 YYNGEE come from the germline V gene. This CDR3 spans 14 amino acids. The CDR3 region has the DNA TGTGCCAGCAGCGTAGCCTTACAGGGGACTGAAGCTTTCTTT. Its protein is CASSVALQGTEAFF.

V gene TRBV2 combines with J gene TRBJ2-5, with 7 bases matching TRBD2. Per germline, CDR1 SNHLY and CDR2 FYNNEI. The junction had 9 bases not matched to a gene; V was cut back by 6 bases and J by 5 bases. The CDR3 covers 14 residues. The CDR3 region is CASSPGRTGETQYF. CDR3 bases: TGTGCCAGCAGCCCCGGGAGGACCGGGGAGACCCAGTACTTC.

The V call is TRBV5-1, the J call TRBJ1-2, with 8 bases fitting TRBD1. Trimming at V came to 5 bases and at J to 0 bases, leaving 3 bases not matched to a gene. This CDR3 contains 14 residues. Germline CDR1 SGHRS, CDR2 YFSETQ. The CDR3 sequence is CASSYRGSNYGYTF. The CDR3 bases are TGCGCCAGCAGTTACAGGGGGTCTAACTATGGCTACACCTTC.

The chain uses TRBV5-1 and TRBJ2-5; D is possibly TRBD2 (6 bases). The CDR3 length is 16 residues. The germline V gene has CDR1 SGHRS and CDR2 YFSETQ. V lost 0 bases and J lost 5, with 17 bases in between. The CDR3: CASSLVAGRRRETQYF. The DNA of the CDR3 is TGCGCCAGCAGCTTGGTGGCGGGGCGCCGGCGGGAGACCCAGTACTTC.

This sequence joins TRBV12-5 and TRBJ1-1; 7 positions match TRBD1. This CDR3 has 11 residues. CDR1 is LGHNT and CDR2 is FRNRAP in the germline V gene. J lost 11 bases, V lost 2 bases, and 2 bases had no gene match. Here the CDR3 reads CASGLTGAAFF. CDR3 DNA sequence: TGTGCTAGTGGTTTGACAGGGGCCGCTTTCTTT.